What follows are 11 T cell receptor beta chains derived from one specimen sequenced in a study of control samples from healthy donors and cancer patients. Profiling relied on immunoSEQ multiplex PCR, and the TCRdb table lists in-frame clones only, not all of them. This repertoire shows under 95,000 clones, around 84% found once; its top ten account for more than 12%. Sequenced material: blood. The receptors come from a man aged 45-60 years in good health.

V gene TRBV18 combines with J gene TRBJ1-2; 10 bases map to TRBD1. J lost 8 bases, V lost 2 bases, and 5 bases had no gene match. This CDR3 is built from 14 residues. Germline CDR1 is KGHSH and CDR2 is LQKENI. As DNA, the CDR3 is TGTGCCAGCTCACCAATTGACAGGGGGCGCGGCTACACCTTC. This sequence encodes CASSPIDRGRGYTF.

In this sample, this clone turned up once. This chain uses TRBV24-1 with TRBJ2-3; D is ambiguous. Trimming pared 5 bases from V and 6 bases from J, leaving 8 bases between. CDR1 and CDR2 from the germline V gene are KGHDR and SFDVKD. The CDR3 spans 12 residues. In nucleotides, the CDR3 is TGTGCCACCAGTGCATTTACCGATACGCAGTATTTT. Encoded protein: CATSAFTDTQYF.

V gene TRBV19 combines with J gene TRBJ2-1; 7 positions agree with TRBD1. V dropped 3 bases and J dropped 7; count of bases not matched to a gene: 9. The CDR3 contains 15 residues. Germline V gives CDR1 LNHDA, CDR2 SQIVND (reference sequence). The CDR3 bases are TGTGCCAGTAGTATCCAGACAGGGTCGCAGAATGAGCAGTTCTTC. Amino acids: CASSIQTGSQNEQFF.

V and J are TRBV6-5 and TRBJ2-5, with TRBD2 identical over 8 bases. J lost 4 bases, V lost 6 bases, and 10 bases had no gene match. Per the germline V gene, CDR1 is MNHEY and CDR2 is SVGAGI. The CDR3 consists of 15 residues. The CDR3 DNA reads as TGTGCCAGCAGAGTTGACGGGAGGGCTTCAGAGACCCAGTACTTC. This gives the protein CASRVDGRASETQYF.

The chain links TRBV11-2 to TRBJ2-7; TRBD2 agrees at 12 bases. Germline V gene sequence: CDR1 SGHAT, CDR2 FQNNGV. V dropped 4 bases and J dropped 4; count of bases not matched to a gene: 8. The CDR3 runs to 16 residues. The CDR3 here is CASSSSGLAGLYEQYF. The CDR3 DNA follows: TGTGCCAGCAGCTCTTCGGGACTAGCGGGCTTATACGAGCAGTACTTC.

The chain employs TRBV5-4 and TRBJ2-3, with TRBD2 identical over 10 bases. V lost 1 base, J lost 4 bases, and 6 bases stayed unmatched. The germline V gene encodes CDR1 SGHNT and CDR2 YYREEE (reference sequence). The CDR3 length is 16 residues. CDR3 DNA sequence: TGTGCCAGCAGCTTGAATCGGCTAGCGGGAGCAGATACGCAGTATTTT. Translation gives CASSLNRLAGADTQYF.

The chain links TRBV19 to TRBJ2-3; no definite D call. Looked up from germline, CDR1 is LNHDA and CDR2 is SQIVND (reference sequence). The CDR3 is 15 residues long. V lost 3 bases, J lost 0 bases, and 10 bases lay in between. DNA for the CDR3: TGTGCCAGTAGTATGTTTTCGGTTAGCACAGATACGCAGTATTTT. It translates to CASSMFSVSTDTQYF.

The chain couples TRBV4-1 to TRBJ1-1, with D hard to call. Per germline, CDR1 MGHRA and CDR2 YSYEKL. This CDR3 has 13 amino acids. V was trimmed by 0 bases and J by 10 bases, leaving 12 bases between them. CDR3 region: CASSQDEAGRAFF. CDR3 DNA: TGCGCCAGCAGCCAAGATGAGGCGGGAAGAGCTTTCTTT.

CDR3 region: CAISESRGEYTEAFF. The DNA of the CDR3 is TGTGCCATCAGTGAGTCTCGGGGCGAGTACACTGAAGCTTTCTTT. This chain uses TRBV10-3 with TRBJ1-1; the D gene is possibly TRBD1 (5 bases). From germline, CDR1 is ENHRY and CDR2 SYGVKD. The germline V and J ends were trimmed by 0 bases and 3 bases, with 11 bases remaining between them. The CDR3 sequence is 15 residues long.

The genes are TRBV9 and TRBJ1-5; 10 nucleotides align to TRBD1. Trimming removed 4 bases from V and 5 bases from J; junction bases left unmatched: 6. Germline V gives CDR1 SGDLS, CDR2 YYNGEE. The CDR3 totals 15 residues. This chain's CDR3 is CASSFSGTGDQPQHF. As DNA, the CDR3 is TGTGCCAGCAGCTTTAGCGGGACAGGGGATCAGCCCCAGCATTTT.

This clone was found a few times. The genes are TRBV7-9 and TRBJ1-2, with no clear D. The CDR3 loop spans 11 amino acids. Trimming shortened V by 5 bases and J by 8 bases, and 9 bases separated the two germline ends. Germline loops: CDR1 SEHNR, CDR2 FQNEAQ (reference sequence). The CDR3 protein is CASSTRTGYTF. CDR3 nucleotides: TGTGCCAGCAGCACACGCACGGGCTACACCTTC.